This TCR beta chain was sequenced for a study of tissue T cells after allogeneic stem cell transplantation. General study findings and limits: Across patients, clones rarely overlapped, yet motif clusters were shared tissue-specifically. The study did not identify alloreactive or antigen-specific tissue TCRs, and some clones might be persisting host cells. Sampling depth was limited, and the cohort was small and clinically varied.

Time point defined: mouse harvest day 14 after allogeneic transplant. The graft held 10^6 splenic CD5+ T cells and 10^7 T-cell-depleted bone marrow cells. B6 (H2b) cells into BALB/c (H2d) mice; tissues taken at day 7 or 14. Measured with immunoSEQ multiplex PCR; TCRdb has only the in-frame clones, and not every one. The table has around 4,000 clones, around 43% seen once. Germline values: CDR1 KGHPV, CDR2 FQNQEV (reference sequence). The CDR3 consists of 16 residues. Trimming cost V 0 bases and J 0 bases; bases outside gene matches: 2. Worth noting for this clone: Its target is not known. The gene names given are mouse names. The missing CDR3 end, 1 residue past where the read stops, is filled in from the germline J gene.

The rearrangement uses TRBV26 and TRBJ2-4, with TRBD2 matching over 8 bases. The sequence was obtained from a female BALB/c mouse given C57BL/6 T cells with graft-versus-host disease after an allogeneic hematopoietic cell transplant. Source material: gut tissue. Partial CDR3 DNA: TGTGCCAGCAGTCTGTCGGGGGGGCCGAGTCAAAACACCTTGTAC. Its protein product is CASSLSGGPSQNTLY. The CDR3 in full is CASSLSGGPSQNTLYF.